The clone carrying this T cell receptor (beta chain) showed up just a few times. The antigen is not known. CD4+ T cells from unexposed donors were obtained before the COVID-19 pandemic (2011-2018). The cells were cultured for about 10 days before CD4+ T cells were isolated. Testing used SARS-CoV-2 S/N and four cold-coronavirus spikes on unexposed-donor CD4+ T cells, cells permitting. Fresh IL-2 medium replaced half the medium on days 3 and 7. The sample belongs to a study of CD4 T cells in relation to SARS-CoV-2 and coronaviruses. Clones were sequenced by immunoSEQ multiplex PCR, and TCRdb holds only the in-frame ones, with some missing. The sample includes about 21,000 clones, roughly 72% of them seen just once. Notes on the study in general: Approximately 65% of donors had memory CD4+ clonotypes crossrecognizing SARS-CoV-2 and common cold coronavirus spike. Crossreactivity was assessed only for spike protein, not other viral proteins.

This clonotype originated in a human donor in good health. Sequenced sample: CD4+ T cells from PBMCs, cultured in vitro.

This chain's CDR3 is CAISESGDNEKLFF. The CDR3 coding sequence is TGTGCCATCAGTGAGTCGGGAGATAATGAAAAACTGTTTTTT. This rearrangement joins TRBV10-3 to TRBJ1-4; D not certain. The V end was cut by 0 bases, the J end by 4 bases, with 6 bases between. The V gene's germline CDR1 is ENHRY and CDR2 SYGVKD. The CDR3 covers 14 residues.